Shown below are 27 T cell receptor beta chains from a single sample sequenced in a study of T cells after yellow fever vaccination. Using its own MiXCR run on the 5' RACE reads, TCRdb lists one record per CDR3 protein. The sample holds about 170,000 distinct CDR3 sequences, 9.5% to 12% seen once. The sequencing here drew on CD8+ T cells sorted from PBMCs, taken 15 days after the yellow fever booster vaccination. These receptors all stem from a man between 18 and 35 years old who received the YFV17D yellow fever vaccine.

The chain is built from TRBV12-3 or TRBV12-4 and TRBJ1-6, with D perhaps matching TRBD1 (5 bases). CDR3 length: 15 residues. Trimming pared 4 bases from V and 6 bases from J, leaving 13 bases between. CDR3 bases: TGTGCCAGCAGTTCCGTGGGGGGGGGTAATTCACCCCTCCACTTT. It codes for CASSSVGGGNSPLHF.

This sequence joins TRBV5-4 and TRBJ2-5; D gene ambiguous. Germline V CDR1 and CDR2: SGHNT, YYREEE (reference sequence). There are 13 residues in the CDR3. Trimming removed 0 bases from V and 5 bases from J, with 8 bases in between. In DNA form, the CDR3 reads TGTGCCAGCAGCTTGGAATTAAGTGAGACCCAGTACTTC. It is translated as CASSLELSETQYF.

This clonotype was seen a few times. The chain is built from TRBV5-1 and TRBJ2-1; possibly TRBD1 for D (6 bases). V gave up 3 bases and J gave up 6 bases, with 16 bases separating them. The germline V gene has CDR1 SGHRS and CDR2 YFSETQ. The CDR3 length is 15 residues. The CDR3 reads CASSSGTHRVNEQFF. Here the CDR3 DNA reads TGCGCCAGCAGCTCCGGGACGCACAGGGTCAATGAGCAGTTCTTC.

This clonotype was observed a handful of times. The chain joins TRBV19 to TRBJ2-2; D ambiguous. V was pared by 3 bases and J by 8 bases, with 10 bases between. This CDR3 is built from 13 residues. Germline CDR1 and CDR2: LNHDA and SQIVND (reference sequence). DNA for the CDR3: TGTGCCAGTAGTATTGGCGGTCCAGGGGAGCTGTTTTTT. Translated: CASSIGGPGELFF.

This clonotype appeared many times. The chain carries TRBV4-3 and TRBJ2-3, with D possibly being TRBD2 (6 bases). Trimming pared 5 bases from V and 4 bases from J, leaving 13 bases between. Germline values: CDR1 LGHNA, CDR2 YSLEER. The CDR3 has 14 residues. The CDR3 is CASSSGREPDTQYF. The CDR3 DNA reads as TGCGCCAGCAGCTCGGGACGGGAGCCAGATACGCAGTATTTT.

Many counts were recorded for this clonotype. V is TRBV6-6 and J is TRBJ2-7; TRBD1 might be the D (5 bases). V lost 5 bases and J lost 1, with 12 bases in between. There are 14 residues in the CDR3. From germline, CDR1 is MNHNY and CDR2 SVGAGI (reference sequence). The CDR3 DNA reads as TGTGCCAGCAGTCCCTCGACAGTTTCCTACGAGCAGTACGTC. Its translation is CASSPSTVSYEQYV.

The chain couples TRBV4-1 to TRBJ2-1; D might be TRBD2 (5 bases). This CDR3 comprises 13 residues. Germline CDR1 MGHRA, CDR2 YSYEKL. The ends were cut back, 4 bases at V and 10 bases at J, with 14 bases in the middle. The chain's CDR3 is CASSPRPREEQFF. DNA for the CDR3: TGCGCCAGCAGCCCCAGACCTAGGGAGGAGCAGTTCTTC.

The chain couples TRBV15 to TRBJ1-5, with TRBD1 identical over 9 bases. In germline, CDR1 is LNHNV, CDR2 YYDKDF (reference sequence). With 5 bases clipped from V and 6 bases from J, the junction kept 8 bases outside the gene matches. The CDR3 has 15 amino acids. In DNA form, the CDR3 reads TGTGCCACCAGCGCTACAGGGGGCGCGAGTCAGCCCCAGCATTTT. It translates to CATSATGGASQPQHF.

Only a few counts were recorded for this clonotype. The J gene is TRBJ1-2, the V gene TRBV20-1; no firm D call. The germline CDR1 and CDR2 sequences are DFQATT and SNEGSKA (reference sequence). This CDR3 contains 13 residues. Trimming shortened V by 4 bases and J by 1 base, and 10 bases separated the two germline ends. This CDR3 reads CSATGDLNYGYTF. DNA of the CDR3: TGCAGTGCTACCGGGGATCTTAACTATGGCTACACCTTC.

This clonotype showed up just a few times. The CDR3 is CAISQIYMNTEAFF. For the CDR3, the DNA is TGCGCCATCTCGCAAATCTATATGAACACTGAAGCTTTCTTT. This chain links TRBV5-1 with TRBJ1-1; D is uncertain. Trimming took 9 bases from V and 0 from J, leaving 15 bases between them. The CDR3 totals 14 residues. Germline CDR1 is SGHRS and CDR2 is YFSETQ.

This clonotype was counted only a few times. The rearrangement links TRBV4-1 to TRBJ2-5; TRBD2 is a possible D gene (6 bases). Germline V gene data show CDR1 as MGHRA and CDR2 as YSYEKL. The V end lost 3 bases, the J end lost 2 bases, and 10 bases lay between the germline ends. The CDR3 extends over 14 amino acids. CDR3 DNA sequence: TGCGCCAGCAGCCAGCACCGGGAGCAAGAGACCCAGTACTTC. Amino acids: CASSQHREQETQYF.

J is TRBJ2-1 and V is TRBV29-1; 11 nucleotides align to TRBD2. Trimming removed 3 bases from V and 5 bases from J; junction bases left unmatched: 6. This CDR3 region has 15 residues. The germline V gene encodes CDR1 SQVTM and CDR2 ANQGSEA. The CDR3 here is CSVDGLAGNDNEQFF. For the CDR3, the DNA is TGCAGCGTTGATGGACTAGCGGGTAACGACAATGAGCAGTTCTTC.

The chain employs TRBV5-4 and TRBJ1-2; 7 nucleotides line up with TRBD1. This CDR3 is 17 amino acids long. The germline CDR1 and CDR2 sequences are SGHNT and YYREEE (reference sequence). V lost 4 bases to trimming and J lost 2 bases; unmatched junction nucleotides: 14. The CDR3 reads CASSAGQARIQNYGYTF. Here the CDR3 DNA reads TGTGCCAGCAGCGCCGGACAGGCCAGGATCCAAAACTATGGCTACACCTTC.

This chain links TRBV5-1 with TRBJ2-1, with D uncertain. Germline CDR1 reads SGHRS; CDR2 reads YFSETQ. This CDR3 spans 15 amino acids. V was clipped by 4 bases and J by 3 bases, with 14 bases between them. The CDR3 DNA reads TGCGCCAGCAGCCCAGTTGGCGCGATCTACAATGAGCAGTTCTTC. Translated, it gives CASSPVGAIYNEQFF.

This clonotype has only a few counts. CDR3: CASSYRQGEQFF. The CDR3 bases are TGCGCCAGCAGCTATCGACAGGGTGAGCAGTTCTTC. The chain couples TRBV5-1 to TRBJ2-1; 7 nucleotides agree with TRBD1. The CDR3 sequence is 12 residues long. V was pared by 3 bases and J by 9 bases, with 3 bases of the junction left unmatched. In germline, CDR1 is SGHRS, CDR2 YFSETQ.

This clonotype was observed a handful of times. The V and J genes are TRBV9 and TRBJ2-6; TRBD2 matches at 10 bases. The J segment lost 0 bases and the V segment lost 3 bases, leaving 6 bases of the junction unmatched. CDR1 and CDR2 from the germline V gene are SGDLS and YYNGEE. This CDR3 comprises 18 residues. DNA of the CDR3: TGTGCCAGCAGCGCCCAGCGGGGGGGCCGCTCTGGGGCCAACGTCCTGACTTTC. Its translation is CASSAQRGGRSGANVLTF.

The table lists this clonotype with a few counts. The chain links TRBV7-9 to TRBJ2-3; the D gene could be TRBD1 or TRBD2 (5 bases each). V was cut by 5 bases and J by 3 bases, with 27 bases left in between. From germline, CDR1 is SEHNR and CDR2 FQNEAQ (reference sequence). CDR3 length: 19 residues. The CDR3, as DNA: TGTGCCAGCAGCCCATCATCGTGGGGACGCCTTCTGAGGACAGATACGCAGTATTTT. Protein sequence: CASSPSSWGRLLRTDTQYF.

This chain uses TRBV7-8 with TRBJ2-7, with 8 bases that match TRBD1. Germline loops: CDR1 SGHVS, CDR2 FQNEAQ. Trimming at V came to 1 base and at J to 7 bases, leaving 6 bases not matched to a gene. The CDR3 is made up of 14 amino acids. This chain's CDR3 is CASSLETGANEQYV. CDR3 nucleotides: TGTGCCAGCAGCTTAGAGACAGGGGCGAATGAGCAGTACGTC.

The chain combines TRBV27 with TRBJ2-7; 7 bases agree with TRBD1. The trim removed 2 bases at V and 2 bases at J, leaving 6 bases unmatched. Germline V gene data show CDR1 as MNHEY and CDR2 as SMNVEV (reference sequence). This CDR3 contains 15 residues. The DNA for the CDR3 is TGTGCCAGCAGTTTAGACAGGGTAGGCCCCTACGAGCAGTACTTC. It is translated as CASSLDRVGPYEQYF.

This clonotype showed up just a few times. A read error may account for a junction end that differs from germline. The chain couples TRBV7-7 to TRBJ2-5; D perhaps matches TRBD1 (7 bases). The germline V gene encodes CDR1 SSHAT and CDR2 FNYEAQ (reference sequence). This CDR3 comprises 15 residues. In DNA form, the CDR3 reads TGTGCTAGCAGCCGCGGGACAGCCTCGGGAGAGACCCAGTACTTC. This codes for CASSRGTASGETQYF.

V usage is TRBV7-2 and J usage is TRBJ2-7; D is unclear. Germline CDR1 reads SGHTA; CDR2 reads FQGNSA. Trimming shortened V by 3 bases and J by 0 bases, and 12 bases separated the two germline ends. There are 15 residues in the CDR3. The CDR3 protein is CASSFYLRSSYEQYF. Written as DNA, the CDR3 is TGTGCCAGCAGCTTCTATCTCAGGAGCTCCTACGAGCAGTACTTC.

This clonotype was detected many times. The CDR3 reads CASSPSGGHTGELFF. The CDR3 region has the DNA TGTGCCAGCAGCCCGAGCGGGGGGCACACCGGGGAGCTGTTTTTT. The chain couples TRBV9 to TRBJ2-2; 9 positions agree with TRBD2. The CDR3 has 15 residues. The ends lost 4 bases at V and 3 bases at J; junction bases unmatched: 4. Per germline, CDR1 SGDLS and CDR2 YYNGEE.

In this sample, this clonotype turned up a few times. J is TRBJ2-3 and V is TRBV19; either TRBD1 or TRBD2 may fit D (6 bases each). The CDR3 totals 15 residues. Trimming stripped 5 bases from V and 1 base from J, with 13 bases between. Germline loops: CDR1 LNHDA, CDR2 SQIVND (reference sequence). CDR3 loop: CASSLSGGRTDTQYF. For the CDR3, the DNA is TGTGCCAGTAGTCTTTCCGGGGGCCGCACAGATACGCAGTATTTT.

This clonotype has at least ten counts. The chain is built from TRBV7-9 and TRBJ2-5; the match to TRBD2 covers 7 bases. Germline assignment: CDR1 SEHNR and CDR2 FQNEAQ (reference sequence). The CDR3 runs to 16 residues. V lost 5 bases and J lost 5; bases outside the gene matches: 14. In nucleotides, the CDR3 is TGTGCCAGCAGCGCGCCCGGGACTACCACGGGGGAGACCCAGTACTTC. It encodes CASSAPGTTTGETQYF.

The chain recombines TRBV10-3 with TRBJ2-5; 8 bases line up with TRBD2. The V gene's germline CDR1 is ENHRY and CDR2 SYGVKD. V shed 3 bases, J shed 0 bases, and the junction held 3 bases outside the gene matches. This CDR3 contains 15 residues. The chain's CDR3 is CAISDLLADQETQYF. For the CDR3, the DNA is TGTGCCATCAGTGACTTACTAGCGGACCAAGAGACCCAGTACTTC.

The J gene is TRBJ2-7, the V gene TRBV7-9; 7 nucleotides line up with TRBD1. This CDR3 spans 13 amino acids. From germline, CDR1 is SEHNR and CDR2 FQNEAQ (reference sequence). With 5 bases clipped from V and 4 bases from J, the junction kept 5 bases outside the gene matches. The DNA for the CDR3 is TGTGCCAGCAGCACCGGGACAGCATACGAGCAGTACGTC. Amino acid sequence: CASSTGTAYEQYV.

V usage is TRBV2 and J usage is TRBJ2-2, with TRBD1 matching over 11 bases. The CDR3 runs to 16 residues. Per the germline V gene, CDR1 is SNHLY and CDR2 is FYNNEI. Trimming at V came to 6 bases and at J to 4 bases, leaving 7 bases not matched to a gene. CDR3 DNA sequence: TGTGCCAGCAGCCGGGACAGGGGGTTCGGCACCGGGGAGCTGTTTTTT. Amino acids: CASSRDRGFGTGELFF.